One and the same sample provided the 22 T cell receptor beta chains below, sequenced in a study of radiotherapy plus CTLA-4 blockade in lung cancer. Produced via immunoSEQ multiplex PCR; TCRdb's table is partial and in-frame only. Of tens of thousands of clones listed, approximately 80% were seen once; the top ten hold about 14%. The sequences come from peripheral blood, collected from a patient treated with radiotherapy plus ipilimumab. These receptor sequences come from a human donor with non-small cell lung cancer that progressed on radiotherapy plus ipilimumab.

The chain is built from TRBV20-1 and TRBJ1-2, with TRBD1 matching over 7 bases. V lost 6 bases and J lost 7; bases outside the gene matches: 5. The CDR3 covers 11 residues. Germline CDR1 and CDR2: DFQATT and SNEGSKA (reference sequence). Here the CDR3 DNA reads TGCAGTGCACCACAGGGGCCTGGCTACACCTTC. Protein sequence: CSAPQGPGYTF.

The chain recombines TRBV18 with TRBJ2-7, with D unclear. The CDR3 is 12 amino acids. Trimming pared 3 bases from V and 3 bases from J, leaving 6 bases between. The germline V gene encodes CDR1 KGHSH and CDR2 LQKENI. CDR3 region: CASSPPGYEQYF. Here the CDR3 DNA reads TGTGCCAGCTCACCTCCAGGCTACGAGCAGTACTTC.

The chain has TRBV30 and TRBJ1-2; maybe TRBD1 (6 bases). CDR1 and CDR2 (germline): GTSNPN, SVGIG (reference sequence). Trimming removed 2 bases from V and 3 bases from J, with 16 bases in between. The CDR3 is made up of 15 amino acids. In DNA form, the CDR3 reads TGTGCCTGGAGTAAGAACAGGGCCGGGGACTATGGCTACACCTTC. It is translated as CAWSKNRAGDYGYTF.

This chain links TRBV5-1 with TRBJ1-1, with no clear D. With 0 bases removed from V and 3 bases from J, the gap between germline ends came to 12 bases. The length of the CDR3 is 15 residues. Germline V lookup: CDR1 SGHRS, CDR2 YFSETQ. The CDR3 reads CASSLVQNSYTEAFF. The CDR3 coding sequence is TGCGCCAGCAGCTTGGTTCAGAACAGCTACACTGAAGCTTTCTTT.

The chain couples TRBV18 to TRBJ1-1; D is unresolved. This CDR3 spans 14 amino acids. The germline V and J ends were trimmed by 1 base and 8 bases, with 14 bases remaining between them. Germline V gives CDR1 KGHSH, CDR2 LQKENI. CDR3 DNA sequence: TGTGCCAGCTCACCACGTTTAGGCCCGCCAGAAGCTTTCTTT. The encoded protein is CASSPRLGPPEAFF.

The chain couples TRBV10-3 to TRBJ1-5; no reliable D call. The V gene's germline CDR1 is ENHRY and CDR2 SYGVKD. Deletions cut 0 bases from V and 7 bases from J, with 10 bases between. This CDR3 has 14 amino acids. The CDR3 DNA sequence: TGTGCCATCAGTGAGTCAGGCTCCGGGCAGCCCCAGCATTTT. Protein product: CAISESGSGQPQHF.

The sample holds one count of this clone. This chain connects TRBV19 to TRBJ2-7; D tentatively fits TRBD1 or TRBD2 (5 bases each). This CDR3 has 16 amino acids. Germline values: CDR1 LNHDA, CDR2 SQIVND (reference sequence). V shed 5 bases and J shed 3 bases, with 20 bases lying between them. CDR3 in amino acids: CASSRPRGGADYEQYF. The CDR3 DNA follows: TGTGCCAGTAGTCGACCCCGTGGGGGAGCGGACTACGAGCAGTACTTC.

V usage is TRBV18 and J usage is TRBJ2-7, with a weak D call TRBD2 (5 bases). V was pared by 3 bases and J by 2 bases, with 14 bases between. The CDR3 extends over 15 amino acids. From germline, CDR1 is KGHSH and CDR2 LQKENI. CDR3 protein: CASSPSLLEPYEQYF. CDR3 DNA: TGTGCCAGCTCACCCTCGCTACTAGAACCCTACGAGCAGTACTTC.

CDR3 DNA sequence: TGTGCCAGTAGTTTTCGGGGGACTAATGGCTACACCTTC. Residues: CASSFRGTNGYTF. This chain links TRBV19 with TRBJ1-2, with TRBD1 as a possible D gene (5 bases). The germline V gene encodes CDR1 LNHDA and CDR2 SQIVND (reference sequence). There are 13 residues in the CDR3. Trimming took off 5 bases at V and 6 bases at J, with 13 bases between the two ends.

This clone rates as medium-sized. This chain uses TRBV5-4 with TRBJ1-4, with unresolved D. Germline V CDR1 and CDR2: SGHNT, YYREEE (reference sequence). Trimming cost V 0 bases and J 4 bases, with 7 bases left between them. This CDR3 spans 14 amino acids. CDR3 residues: CASSLGSSNEKLFF. Here the CDR3 DNA reads TGTGCCAGCAGCTTGGGGAGTAGTAATGAAAAACTGTTTTTT.

The chain uses TRBV7-2 and TRBJ1-6, with 11 bases fitting TRBD1. J lost 8 bases, V lost 3 bases, and 9 bases had no gene match. CDR1 and CDR2 from the germline V gene are SGHTA and FQGNSA. This CDR3 has 17 amino acids. The CDR3 bases are TGTGCCAGCAGCTTCGGAGGGACAGGGGGTATACATTCACCCCTCCACTTT. Translation: CASSFGGTGGIHSPLHF.

This clone occurred a few times. The rearrangement uses TRBV28 and TRBJ1-5, with D uncertain. This CDR3 region has 14 residues. Germline V gives CDR1 MDHEN, CDR2 SYDVKM. The V end was cut by 5 bases, the J end by 4 bases, with 12 bases between. The CDR3 sequence is CASSKQLGNQPQHF. In nucleotides, the CDR3 is TGTGCCAGCAGTAAACAGCTAGGTAATCAGCCCCAGCATTTT.

The J gene is TRBJ1-1, the V gene TRBV19, with unresolved D. In germline, CDR1 is LNHDA, CDR2 SQIVND (reference sequence). Trimming cost V 3 bases and J 4 bases, with 9 bases left between them. This CDR3 region has 13 residues. The CDR3 region has the DNA TGTGCCAGTAGTATGGTTCGGGGCACTGAAGCTTTCTTT. Translation gives CASSMVRGTEAFF.

The chain is built from TRBV14 and TRBJ2-3, with 8 nucleotides matching TRBD2. V trimming: 4 bases; J trimming: 1 base; junction bases outside the gene matches: 7. The CDR3 loop spans 16 amino acids. Germline lookup yields CDR1 SGHDN and CDR2 FVKESK. This CDR3 reads CASSPWTSSGTDTQYF. Written as DNA, the CDR3 is TGTGCCAGCAGCCCATGGACTAGCTCTGGCACAGATACGCAGTATTTT.

This clone was detected only a few times. The genes are TRBV6-6 and TRBJ2-1, with D perhaps TRBD2 (6 bases). The germline V and J ends were trimmed by 7 bases and 9 bases, with 13 bases remaining between them. Germline CDR1 and CDR2: MNHNY and SVGAGI (reference sequence). The CDR3 is 12 amino acids. The CDR3 region has the DNA TGTGCCAGCACCGGGGGTGTTGGTGAGCAGTTCTTC. It is translated as CASTGGVGEQFF.

The chain employs TRBV4-2 and TRBJ2-1; 8 nucleotides agree with TRBD2. V shed 0 bases and J 0 bases; nucleotides not matched to a gene: 4. CDR3 size: 17 residues. Germline lookup yields CDR1 LGHNA and CDR2 YNFKEQ. Here the CDR3 reads CASSQDAGGFSYNEQFF. CDR3 nucleotides: TGTGCCAGCAGCCAAGATGCGGGGGGTTTCTCCTACAATGAGCAGTTCTTC.

The rearrangement uses TRBV21-1 and TRBJ1-3. TRBV21-1 is annotated as a pseudogene. The CDR3 length is 15 residues. The DNA of the CDR3 is TGTGCCAGCAGCCCCGGGGGAGGGGCTGGAAACACCATATATTTT. Encoded protein: CASSPGGGAGNTIYF.

The genes are TRBV6-1 and TRBJ2-4, with D perhaps matching TRBD1 or TRBD2 (5 bases each). The germline V and J ends were trimmed by 3 bases and 4 bases, with 13 bases remaining between them. The length of the CDR3 is 15 residues. Germline-derived CDR1 and CDR2 are MNHNS and SASEGT. The chain's CDR3 is CASSDLGTAKNIQYF. The DNA of the CDR3 is TGTGCCAGCAGTGACCTCGGGACCGCAAAAAACATTCAGTACTTC.

This chain links TRBV7-9 with TRBJ2-5, with D unclear. This CDR3 contains 13 residues. Germline CDR1 SEHNR, CDR2 FQNEAQ (reference sequence). Trimming took off 3 bases at V and 2 bases at J, with 7 bases between the two ends. CDR3: CASSFTVQETQYF. CDR3 bases: TGTGCCAGCAGCTTTACGGTACAAGAGACCCAGTACTTC.

The chain couples TRBV4-1 to TRBJ1-1; D is uncertain. This CDR3 spans 15 amino acids. With 0 bases removed from V and 4 bases from J, the gap between germline ends came to 12 bases. Germline assignment: CDR1 MGHRA and CDR2 YSYEKL. The CDR3, as DNA: TGCGCCAGCAGCCAAGAAAGCCGATGGGTCACTGAAGCTTTCTTT. It is translated as CASSQESRWVTEAFF.

The chain uses TRBV10-3 and TRBJ1-2, with 7 bases aligning to TRBD1. V lost 4 bases, J lost 4 bases, and 6 bases stayed unmatched. The CDR3 has 14 residues. The germline V gene has CDR1 ENHRY and CDR2 SYGVKD. In DNA, the CDR3 is TGTGCCATCAGTGCAACCGGGACAGTCTATGGCTACACCTTC. Protein: CAISATGTVYGYTF.

The chain is built from TRBV4-2 and TRBJ2-3; 7 bases map to TRBD2. The ends lost 0 bases at V and 2 bases at J; junction bases unmatched: 2. The CDR3 is made up of 15 amino acids. From germline, CDR1 is LGHNA and CDR2 YNFKEQ. CDR3 sequence reads: CASSQERLATDTQYF. In DNA form, the CDR3 reads TGTGCCAGCAGCCAAGAAAGACTAGCCACAGATACGCAGTATTTT.